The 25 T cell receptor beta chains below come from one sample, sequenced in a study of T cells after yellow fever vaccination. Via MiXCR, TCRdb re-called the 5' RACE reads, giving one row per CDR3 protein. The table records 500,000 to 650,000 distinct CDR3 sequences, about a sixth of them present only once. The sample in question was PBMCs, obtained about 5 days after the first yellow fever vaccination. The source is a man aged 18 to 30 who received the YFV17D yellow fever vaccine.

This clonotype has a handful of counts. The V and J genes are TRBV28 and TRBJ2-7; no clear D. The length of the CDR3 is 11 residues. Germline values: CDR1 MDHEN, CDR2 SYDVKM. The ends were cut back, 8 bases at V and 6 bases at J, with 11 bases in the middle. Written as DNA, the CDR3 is TGTGCCAGCCGCTACGTCGGCGAGCAGTACTTC. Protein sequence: CASRYVGEQYF.

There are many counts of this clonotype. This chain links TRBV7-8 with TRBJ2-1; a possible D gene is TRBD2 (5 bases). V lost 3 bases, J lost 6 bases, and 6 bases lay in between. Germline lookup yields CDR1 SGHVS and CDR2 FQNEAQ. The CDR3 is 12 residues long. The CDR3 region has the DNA TGTGCCAGCAGCTTGGGGAGCAATGAGCAGTTCTTC. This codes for CASSLGSNEQFF.

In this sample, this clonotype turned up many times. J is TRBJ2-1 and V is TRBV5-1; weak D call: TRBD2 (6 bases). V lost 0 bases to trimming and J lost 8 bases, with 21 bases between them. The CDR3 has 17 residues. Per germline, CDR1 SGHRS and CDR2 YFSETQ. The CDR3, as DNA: TGCGCCAGCAGCTTGGCCGGCGCGACTTTCCCGGGGGATGAGCAGTTCTTC. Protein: CASSLAGATFPGDEQFF.

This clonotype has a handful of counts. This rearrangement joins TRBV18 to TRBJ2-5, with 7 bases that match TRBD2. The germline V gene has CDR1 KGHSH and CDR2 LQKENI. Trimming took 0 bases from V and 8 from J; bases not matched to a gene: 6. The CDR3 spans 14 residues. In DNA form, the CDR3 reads TGTGCCAGCTCACCACCGACGGGGGGAAACACCCAGTACTTC. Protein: CASSPPTGGNTQYF.

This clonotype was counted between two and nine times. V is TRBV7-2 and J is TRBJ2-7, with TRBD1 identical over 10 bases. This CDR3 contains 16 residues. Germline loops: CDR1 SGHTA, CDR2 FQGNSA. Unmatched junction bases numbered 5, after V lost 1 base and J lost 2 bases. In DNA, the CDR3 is TGTGCCAGCAGCTTAGTTCGCGGACAGGGGGCCTACGAGCAGTACTTC. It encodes CASSLVRGQGAYEQYF.

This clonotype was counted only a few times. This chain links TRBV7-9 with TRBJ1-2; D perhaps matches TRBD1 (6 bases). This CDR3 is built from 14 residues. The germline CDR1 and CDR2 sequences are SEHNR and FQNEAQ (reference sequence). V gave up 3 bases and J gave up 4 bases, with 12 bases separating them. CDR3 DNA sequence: TGTGCCAGCAGCTTTGGGCAGGGGACCTATGGCTACACCTTC. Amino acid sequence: CASSFGQGTYGYTF. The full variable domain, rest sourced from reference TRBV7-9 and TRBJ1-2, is DTGVSQNPRHKITKRGQNVTFRCDPISEHNRLYWYRQTLGQGPEFLTYFQNEAQLEKSRLLSDRFSAERPKGSFSTLEIQRTEQGDSAMYLCASSFGQGTYGYTFGSGTRLTVV.

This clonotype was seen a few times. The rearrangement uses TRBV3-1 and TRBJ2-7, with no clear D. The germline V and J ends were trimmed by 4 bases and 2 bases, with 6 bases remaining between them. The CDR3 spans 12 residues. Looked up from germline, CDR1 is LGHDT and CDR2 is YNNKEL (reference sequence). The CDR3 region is CASSRETYEQYF. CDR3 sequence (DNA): TGTGCCAGCAGCCGAGAGACCTACGAGCAGTACTTC.

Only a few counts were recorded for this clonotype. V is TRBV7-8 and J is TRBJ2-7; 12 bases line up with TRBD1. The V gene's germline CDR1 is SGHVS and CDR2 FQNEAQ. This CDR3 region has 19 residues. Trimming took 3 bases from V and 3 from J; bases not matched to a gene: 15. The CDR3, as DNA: TGTGCCAGCAGCTTTTTGACGGGACAGGGGGCGCAGGGGATCTACGAGCAGTACTTC. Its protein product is CASSFLTGQGAQGIYEQYF. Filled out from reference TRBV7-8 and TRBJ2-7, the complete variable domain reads GAGVSQSPRYKVAKRGQDVALRCDPISGHVSLFWYQQALGQGPEFLTYFQNEAQLDKSGLPSDRFFAERPEGSVSTLKIQRTQQEDSAVYLCASSFLTGQGAQGIYEQYFGPGTRLTVT.

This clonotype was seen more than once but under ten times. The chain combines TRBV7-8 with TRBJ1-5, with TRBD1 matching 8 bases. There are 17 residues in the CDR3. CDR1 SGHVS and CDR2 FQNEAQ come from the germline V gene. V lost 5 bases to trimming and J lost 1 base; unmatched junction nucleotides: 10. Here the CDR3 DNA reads TGTGCCAGCAGCATCAGCCGGGACAGGAGGAGCAATCAGCCCCAGCATTTT. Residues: CASSISRDRRSNQPQHF.

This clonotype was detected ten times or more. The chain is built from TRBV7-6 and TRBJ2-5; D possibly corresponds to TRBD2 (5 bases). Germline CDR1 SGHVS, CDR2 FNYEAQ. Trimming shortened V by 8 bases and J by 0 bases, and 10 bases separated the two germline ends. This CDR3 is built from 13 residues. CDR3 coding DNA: TGTGCCAGCGGCCGAGGGCACCAAGAGACCCAGTACTTC. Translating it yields CASGRGHQETQYF. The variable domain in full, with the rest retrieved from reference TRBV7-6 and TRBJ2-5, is GAGVSQSPRYKVTKRGQDVALRCDPISGHVSLYWYRQALGQGPEFLTYFNYEAQQDKSGLPNDRFSAERPEGSISTLTIQRTEQRDSAMYRCASGRGHQETQYFGPGTRLLVL.

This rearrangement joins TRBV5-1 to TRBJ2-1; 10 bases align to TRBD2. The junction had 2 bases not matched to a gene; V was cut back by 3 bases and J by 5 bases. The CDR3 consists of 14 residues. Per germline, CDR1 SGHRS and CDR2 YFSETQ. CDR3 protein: CASSSSGGNNEQFF. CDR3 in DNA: TGCGCCAGCAGCTCTAGCGGGGGAAACAATGAGCAGTTCTTC.

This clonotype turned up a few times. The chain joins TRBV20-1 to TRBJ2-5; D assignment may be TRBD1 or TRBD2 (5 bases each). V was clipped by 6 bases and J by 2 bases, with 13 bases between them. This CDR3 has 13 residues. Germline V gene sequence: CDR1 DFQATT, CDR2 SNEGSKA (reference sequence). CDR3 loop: CSAREPLQETQYF. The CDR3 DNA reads TGCAGTGCCAGGGAGCCACTACAAGAGACCCAGTACTTC.

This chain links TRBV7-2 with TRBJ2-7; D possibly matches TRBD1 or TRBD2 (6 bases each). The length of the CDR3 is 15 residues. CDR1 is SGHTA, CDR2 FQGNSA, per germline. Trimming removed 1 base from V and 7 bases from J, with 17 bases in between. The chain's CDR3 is CASSLVWGAFNEQYF. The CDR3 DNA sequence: TGTGCCAGCAGCTTAGTATGGGGGGCCTTTAATGAGCAGTACTTC.

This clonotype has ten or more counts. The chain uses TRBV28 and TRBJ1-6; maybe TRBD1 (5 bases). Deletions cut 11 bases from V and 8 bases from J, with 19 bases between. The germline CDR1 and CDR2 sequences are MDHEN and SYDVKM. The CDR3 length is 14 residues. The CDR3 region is CACSGASADSPLHF. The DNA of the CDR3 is TGTGCCTGTAGCGGGGCATCAGCAGATTCACCCCTCCACTTT.

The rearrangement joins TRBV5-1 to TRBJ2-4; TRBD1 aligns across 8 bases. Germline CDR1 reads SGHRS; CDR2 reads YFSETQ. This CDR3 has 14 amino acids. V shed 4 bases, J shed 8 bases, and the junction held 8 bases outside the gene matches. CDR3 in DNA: TGCGCCAGCAGCGCGGACAGGGAAAGGGACATTCAGTACTTC. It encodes CASSADRERDIQYF.

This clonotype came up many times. As DNA, the CDR3 is TGTGCCAGCAGATTTAGCGGGGGCGAAGAGACCCAGTACTTC. Translating gives CASRFSGGEETQYF. The V and J genes are TRBV12-3 or TRBV12-4 and TRBJ2-5, with TRBD2 identical over 9 bases. With V trimmed by 6 bases and J by 3 bases, 5 bases remained unmatched. The CDR3 runs to 14 residues.

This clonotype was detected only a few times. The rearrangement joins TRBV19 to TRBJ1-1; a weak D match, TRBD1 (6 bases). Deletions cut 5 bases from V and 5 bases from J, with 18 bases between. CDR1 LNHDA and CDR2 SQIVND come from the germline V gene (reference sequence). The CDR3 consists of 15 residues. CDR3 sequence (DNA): TGTGCCAGTAGTCTCGCGGCGCGGGGGCAGACTGAAGCTTTCTTT. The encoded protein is CASSLAARGQTEAFF.

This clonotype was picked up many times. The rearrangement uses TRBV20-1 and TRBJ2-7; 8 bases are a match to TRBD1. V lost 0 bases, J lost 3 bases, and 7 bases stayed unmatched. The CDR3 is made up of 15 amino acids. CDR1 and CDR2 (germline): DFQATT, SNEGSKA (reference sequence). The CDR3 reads CSARDRTGSYYEQYF. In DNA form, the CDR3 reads TGCAGTGCTAGAGATAGGACAGGGTCCTACTACGAGCAGTACTTC.

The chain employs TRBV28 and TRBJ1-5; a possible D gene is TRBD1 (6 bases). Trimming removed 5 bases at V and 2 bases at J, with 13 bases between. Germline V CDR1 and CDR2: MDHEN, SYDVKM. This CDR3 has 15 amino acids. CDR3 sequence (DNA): TGTGCCAGCAGTACCAGGGGTATGGGCAATCAGCCCCAGCATTTT. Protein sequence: CASSTRGMGNQPQHF.

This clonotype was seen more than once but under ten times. The CDR3 loop reads CASSPQGQGFSYNEQFF. The CDR3 DNA sequence: TGCGCCAGCAGCCCCCAGGGACAGGGATTCAGCTACAATGAGCAGTTCTTC. The chain has TRBV4-1 and TRBJ2-1; 9 bases line up with TRBD1. Germline V gene sequence: CDR1 MGHRA, CDR2 YSYEKL. J was trimmed by 3 bases and V by 4 bases; bases with no gene match: 10. CDR3 length: 17 amino acids.

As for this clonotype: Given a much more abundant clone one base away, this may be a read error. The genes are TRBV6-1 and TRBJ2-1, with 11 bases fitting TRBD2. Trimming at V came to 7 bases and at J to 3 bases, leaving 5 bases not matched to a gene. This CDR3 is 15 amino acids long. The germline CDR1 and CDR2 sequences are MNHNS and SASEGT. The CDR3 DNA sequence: TGTGCCAGCAACTCCGGGACTAGCGGCTACAATGAGCAGTTCTTC. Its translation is CASNSGTSGYNEQFF.

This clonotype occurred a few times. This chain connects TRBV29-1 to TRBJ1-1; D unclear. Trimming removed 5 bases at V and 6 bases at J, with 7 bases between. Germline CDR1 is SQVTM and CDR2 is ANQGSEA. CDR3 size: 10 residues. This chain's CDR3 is CSVSLAEAFF. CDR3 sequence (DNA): TGCAGCGTTAGTCTCGCTGAAGCTTTCTTT.

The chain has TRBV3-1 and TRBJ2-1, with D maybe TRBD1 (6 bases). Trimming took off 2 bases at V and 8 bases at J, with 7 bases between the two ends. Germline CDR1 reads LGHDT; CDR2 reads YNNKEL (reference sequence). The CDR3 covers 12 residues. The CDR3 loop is CASSQNRDEQFF. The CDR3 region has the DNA TGTGCCAGCAGCCAAAACAGGGATGAGCAGTTCTTC.

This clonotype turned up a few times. The CDR3 nucleotides read TGTGCCAGCAGTTACTCGTCCCCTTCACCCCTCCACTTT. Its protein is CASSYSSPSPLHF. This chain uses TRBV6-5 with TRBJ1-6, with D uncertain. V was cut by 0 bases and J by 9 bases, with 6 bases left in between. Germline-derived CDR1 and CDR2 are MNHEY and SVGAGI. This CDR3 contains 13 residues.

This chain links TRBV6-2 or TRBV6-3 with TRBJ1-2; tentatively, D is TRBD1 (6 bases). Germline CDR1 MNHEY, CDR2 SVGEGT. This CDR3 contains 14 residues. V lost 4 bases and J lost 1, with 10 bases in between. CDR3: CASSWDIYNYGYTF. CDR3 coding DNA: TGTGCCAGCAGTTGGGACATCTATAACTATGGCTACACCTTC.